These T cell receptor beta chains were read from a single sample in a study of blood T cell repertoires in COVID-19. The method was immunoSEQ multiplex PCR; TCRdb's version includes in-frame clones alone and lacks a portion of them. In the table there are 150,000 to 200,000 clones, around 81% of which are singletons. Sequencing input: peripheral blood. Every receptor here comes from a human donor with acute or convalescent COVID-19. The donor label of this sample is uncertain. Both conserved end residues are part of each CDR3. A D gene is named only where the DNA matches it firmly. Some rows mark clone size as missing; the rest say once, few, many or name a class of expanded clone.

j_gene: TRBJ2-1
v_gene: TRBV7-3
abundance: -
d_gene: TRBD2
CDR3aa: CASSFRTSGGYNEQFF
CDR3nt: TGTGCCAGCAGCTTTCGGACTAGCGGGGGCTACAATGAGCAGTTCTTC

j_gene: TRBJ2-2
v_gene: TRBV19
abundance: -
d_gene: -
CDR3aa: CASSNQGRTGELFF
CDR3nt: TGTGCCAGTAGTAACCAGGGGCGGACCGGGGAGCTGTTTTTT

j_gene: TRBJ2-3
v_gene: TRBV6-1
abundance: -
d_gene: TRBD1
CDR3aa: CASSEVGTGGTDTQYF
CDR3nt: TGTGCCAGCAGTGAAGTTGGGACAGGGGGCACAGATACGCAGTATTTT

j_gene: TRBJ1-5
v_gene: TRBV28
abundance: -
d_gene: TRBD1
CDR3aa: CASSLETGINQPQHF
CDR3nt: TGTGCCAGCAGTTTAGAGACAGGGATTAATCAGCCCCAGCATTTT

j_gene: TRBJ1-2
v_gene: TRBV14
abundance: -
d_gene: -
CDR3aa: CASSQDLGAVNYGYTF
CDR3nt: TGTGCCAGCAGCCAAGATTTGGGGGCGGTTAACTATGGCTACACCTTC

j_gene: TRBJ1-1
v_gene: TRBV10-1
abundance: once
d_gene: -
CDR3aa: CASSLSTGNTEAFF
CDR3nt: TGCGCCAGCAGCCTCTCGACAGGGAACACTGAAGCTTTCTTT

j_gene: TRBJ2-7
v_gene: TRBV6-5
abundance: -
d_gene: -
CDR3aa: CASSDFHGTPYEQYF
CDR3nt: TGTGCCAGCAGCGATTTTCACGGGACTCCCTACGAGCAGTACTTC

j_gene: TRBJ2-1
v_gene: TRBV30
abundance: -
d_gene: -
CDR3aa: CAWSASAYNEQFF
CDR3nt: TGTGCCTGGAGTGCCTCTGCCTACAATGAGCAGTTCTTC

j_gene: TRBJ2-7
v_gene: TRBV5-1
abundance: -
d_gene: TRBD1
CDR3aa: CASSRTGQGGGYEQYF
CDR3nt: TGCGCCAGCAGCCGGACGGGACAGGGTGGAGGATACGAGCAGTACTTC

j_gene: TRBJ1-1
v_gene: TRBV2
abundance: -
d_gene: -
CDR3aa: CASSWGGDTEAFF
CDR3nt: TGTGCCAGCAGCTGGGGGGGGGACACTGAAGCTTTCTTT

j_gene: TRBJ2-5
v_gene: TRBV7-3
abundance: -
d_gene: -
CDR3aa: CASGRRHQETQYF
CDR3nt: TGTGCCTCGGGAAGGCGGCACCAAGAGACCCAGTACTTC

j_gene: TRBJ1-5
v_gene: TRBV6-2/TRBV6-3
abundance: -
d_gene: -
CDR3aa: CASSPTNSNQPQHF
CDR3nt: TGTGCCAGCAGTCCGACAAATAGCAATCAGCCCCAGCATTTT

j_gene: TRBJ1-5
v_gene: TRBV28
abundance: -
d_gene: -
CDR3aa: CASGSGEGNNQPQHF
CDR3nt: TGTGCCAGCGGTTCAGGGGAAGGAAACAATCAGCCCCAGCATTTT

j_gene: TRBJ1-2
v_gene: TRBV6-1
abundance: -
d_gene: TRBD1
CDR3aa: CASSAGTGTANYGYTF
CDR3nt: TGTGCCAGCAGTGCTGGGACCGGGACAGCTAACTATGGCTACACCTTC

j_gene: TRBJ1-2
v_gene: TRBV6-5
abundance: once
d_gene: -
CDR3aa: CASIREHYGYTF
CDR3nt: TGTGCCAGCATCAGGGAACACTATGGCTACACCTTC

j_gene: TRBJ2-2
v_gene: TRBV28
abundance: -
d_gene: -
CDR3aa: CASSFQFLGGNTGELFF
CDR3nt: TGTGCCAGCAGTTTCCAATTCCTAGGGGGGAACACCGGGGAGCTGTTTTTT

j_gene: TRBJ2-1
v_gene: TRBV14
abundance: -
d_gene: TRBD2
CDR3aa: CASSHRRSGGAYNEQFF
CDR3nt: TGTGCCAGCAGCCATCGTCGGTCGGGGGGGGCTTACAATGAGCAGTTCTTC

j_gene: TRBJ2-5
v_gene: TRBV27
abundance: -
d_gene: TRBD1
CDR3aa: CASSIGNRGETQYF
CDR3nt: TGTGCCAGCAGTATTGGGAACAGGGGAGAGACCCAGTACTTC

j_gene: TRBJ2-7
v_gene: TRBV11-2
abundance: -
d_gene: -
CDR3aa: CASSLVAVSGSLYEQYF
CDR3nt: TGTGCCAGCAGCTTAGTTGCCGTCAGCGGATCTCTCTACGAGCAGTACTTC

j_gene: TRBJ1-2
v_gene: TRBV27
abundance: -
d_gene: -
CDR3aa: CASSPLRVGYGYTF
CDR3nt: TGTGCCAGCAGTCCCCTCAGGGTGGGCTATGGCTACACCTTC

j_gene: TRBJ2-1
v_gene: TRBV28
abundance: few
d_gene: -
CDR3aa: CASSPPGSFYNEQFF
CDR3nt: TGTGCCAGCAGTCCGCCGGGATCCTTCTACAATGAGCAGTTCTTC

j_gene: TRBJ1-5
v_gene: TRBV3-1/TRBV3-2
abundance: -
d_gene: -
CDR3aa: CASSWGQGNSNQPQHF
CDR3nt: TGTGCCAGCAGCTGGGGCCAGGGTAATAGCAATCAGCCCCAGCATTTT

j_gene: TRBJ2-7
v_gene: TRBV5-6
abundance: -
d_gene: TRBD2
CDR3aa: CASSPIGTSGKYEQYF
CDR3nt: TGTGCCAGCAGCCCAATCGGGACTAGCGGGAAATACGAGCAGTACTTC

j_gene: TRBJ2-3
v_gene: TRBV7-9
abundance: once
d_gene: -
CDR3aa: CASSFGGPTDTQYF
CDR3nt: TGTGCCAGCAGCTTCGGGGGACCCACAGATACGCAGTATTTT

j_gene: TRBJ1-3
v_gene: TRBV7-9
abundance: -
d_gene: -
CDR3aa: CASSRTNSGNTIYF
CDR3nt: TGTGCCAGCAGCCGGACAAACTCTGGAAACACCATATATTTT

j_gene: TRBJ1-2
v_gene: TRBV11-2
abundance: few
d_gene: TRBD1
CDR3aa: CASSPGTGGHGYTF
CDR3nt: TGTGCCAGCAGCCCGGGGACAGGGGGCCATGGCTACACCTTC

j_gene: TRBJ2-7
v_gene: TRBV6-5
abundance: -
d_gene: TRBD1
CDR3aa: CASSPYRGLSYEQYF
CDR3nt: TGTGCCAGCAGCCCCTACAGGGGCCTCTCCTACGAGCAGTACTTC

j_gene: TRBJ1-2
v_gene: TRBV6-5
abundance: -
d_gene: TRBD1
CDR3aa: CASRPTGDNYGYTF
CDR3nt: TGTGCCAGCAGACCGACAGGGGACAACTATGGCTACACCTTC

j_gene: TRBJ2-5
v_gene: TRBV19
abundance: -
d_gene: TRBD2
CDR3aa: CASSSTSGSETQYF
CDR3nt: TGTGCCAGTAGTAGTACTAGCGGGAGTGAGACCCAGTACTTC

j_gene: TRBJ2-7
v_gene: TRBV5-1
abundance: -
d_gene: TRBD2
CDR3aa: CASSLGGTSLHEQYF
CDR3nt: TGCGCCAGCAGCCTGGGGGGGACTAGCTTGCACGAGCAGTACTTC

j_gene: TRBJ1-2
v_gene: TRBV7-6
abundance: -
d_gene: TRBD1
CDR3aa: CASSSDRGNYGYTF
CDR3nt: TGTGCCAGCAGCTCGGACAGGGGGAATTATGGCTACACCTTC

j_gene: TRBJ2-1
v_gene: TRBV4-2
abundance: -
d_gene: TRBD1
CDR3aa: CASSQGTGYNEQFF
CDR3nt: TGTGCCAGCAGCCAAGGGACAGGGTACAATGAGCAGTTCTTC

j_gene: TRBJ1-5
v_gene: TRBV19
abundance: -
d_gene: -
CDR3aa: CATVTGPTRALNQPQHF
CDR3nt: TGTGCCACCGTAACAGGGCCTACTAGGGCGTTGAATCAGCCCCAGCATTTT

j_gene: TRBJ1-2
v_gene: TRBV2
abundance: many
d_gene: TRBD1
CDR3aa: CASSGTGYGYTF
CDR3nt: TGTGCCAGCAGTGGGACAGGTTATGGCTACACCTTC

j_gene: TRBJ1-4
v_gene: TRBV6-5
abundance: -
d_gene: TRBD1
CDR3aa: CASRRQGAQGKLFF
CDR3nt: TGTGCCAGCAGGCGACAGGGGGCGCAGGGAAAACTGTTTTTT

j_gene: TRBJ2-7
v_gene: TRBV9
abundance: -
d_gene: TRBD2
CDR3aa: CASSARLLAGEHEQYF
CDR3nt: TGTGCCAGCAGCGCCCGATTACTAGCGGGAGAGCACGAGCAGTACTTC

j_gene: TRBJ1-6
v_gene: TRBV6-5
abundance: -
d_gene: TRBD1
CDR3aa: CASSQDRGYSPLHF
CDR3nt: TGTGCCAGCAGTCAGGACAGGGGATATTCACCCCTCCACTTT

j_gene: TRBJ1-5
v_gene: TRBV7-2
abundance: -
d_gene: -
CDR3aa: CASSLGQGGSQPQHF
CDR3nt: TGTGCCAGCAGCTTAGGGCAGGGAGGGAGTCAGCCCCAGCATTTT

j_gene: TRBJ2-1
v_gene: TRBV9
abundance: -
d_gene: TRBD1
CDR3aa: CASSVDRGNEQFF
CDR3nt: TGTGCCAGCAGCGTAGACAGGGGCAATGAGCAGTTCTTC

j_gene: TRBJ1-6
v_gene: TRBV28
abundance: -
d_gene: -
CDR3aa: CASSFRGMPGSPLHF
CDR3nt: TGTGCCAGCAGTTTCCGCGGTATGCCAGGGTCACCCCTCCACTTT

j_gene: TRBJ1-1
v_gene: TRBV21-1
abundance: -
d_gene: -
CDR3aa: CASSRARDRGRDTEAFF
CDR3nt: TGTGCCAGCAGCCGGGCGCGGGACAGGGGGCGAGACACTGAAGCTTTCTTT

j_gene: TRBJ2-3
v_gene: TRBV10-3
abundance: -
d_gene: TRBD2
CDR3aa: CAISGTSGGADTQYF
CDR3nt: TGTGCCATCAGCGGGACTAGCGGGGGGGCAGATACGCAGTATTTT

j_gene: TRBJ2-5
v_gene: TRBV18
abundance: -
d_gene: -
CDR3aa: CASSRALQETQYF
CDR3nt: TGTGCCAGCTCGCGGGCCCTCCAAGAGACCCAGTACTTC

j_gene: TRBJ2-3
v_gene: TRBV7-2
abundance: -
d_gene: -
CDR3aa: CASSPGLSTDTQYF
CDR3nt: TGTGCCAGCAGCCCCGGACTGAGCACAGATACGCAGTATTTT

j_gene: TRBJ2-7
v_gene: TRBV1
abundance: once
d_gene: -
CDR3aa: CTSSGRETYEQYF
CDR3nt: TGCACCAGCAGCGGGAGGGAAACCTACGAGCAGTACTTC

j_gene: TRBJ2-5
v_gene: TRBV10-3
abundance: once
d_gene: TRBD2
CDR3aa: CAISGGGRLETQYF
CDR3nt: TGTGCCATCAGCGGGGGGGGGCGATTAGAGACCCAGTACTTC

j_gene: TRBJ2-3
v_gene: TRBV2
abundance: once
d_gene: -
CDR3aa: CASTGVTDTQYF
CDR3nt: TGTGCCAGCACGGGGGTTACAGATACGCAGTATTTT

j_gene: TRBJ2-3
v_gene: TRBV7-9
abundance: -
d_gene: TRBD1
CDR3aa: CASRARGSTDTQYF
CDR3nt: TGTGCCAGCAGGGCCAGGGGGAGCACAGATACGCAGTATTTT

j_gene: TRBJ2-7
v_gene: TRBV11-1
abundance: few
d_gene: TRBD1
CDR3aa: CASSRDRGRIEQYF
CDR3nt: TGTGCCAGCAGCCGAGACAGGGGACGTATCGAGCAGTACTTC

j_gene: TRBJ1-4
v_gene: TRBV9
abundance: -
d_gene: TRBD1
CDR3aa: CASSVEGAGVGEKLFF
CDR3nt: TGTGCCAGCAGCGTAGAGGGGGCTGGGGTTGGCGAAAAACTGTTTTTT